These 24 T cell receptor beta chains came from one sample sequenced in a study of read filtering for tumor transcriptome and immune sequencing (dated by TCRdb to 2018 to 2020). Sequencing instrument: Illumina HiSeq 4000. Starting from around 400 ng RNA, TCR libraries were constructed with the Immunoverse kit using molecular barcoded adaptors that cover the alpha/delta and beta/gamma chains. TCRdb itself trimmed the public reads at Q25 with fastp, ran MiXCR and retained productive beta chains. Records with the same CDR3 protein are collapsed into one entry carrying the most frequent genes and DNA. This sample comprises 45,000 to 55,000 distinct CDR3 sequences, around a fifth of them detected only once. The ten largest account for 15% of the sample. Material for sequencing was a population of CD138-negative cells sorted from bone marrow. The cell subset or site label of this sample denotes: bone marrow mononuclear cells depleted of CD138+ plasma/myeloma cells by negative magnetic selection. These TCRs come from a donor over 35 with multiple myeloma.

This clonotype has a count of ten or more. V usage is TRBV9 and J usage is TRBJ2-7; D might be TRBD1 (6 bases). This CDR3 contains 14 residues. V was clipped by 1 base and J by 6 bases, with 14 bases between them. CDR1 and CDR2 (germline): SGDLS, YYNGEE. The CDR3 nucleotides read TGTGCCAGCAGCGTAAGCTCAGGGGTAGCCGAGCAGTACTTC. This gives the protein CASSVSSGVAEQYF.

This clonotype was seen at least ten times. The CDR3 nucleotides are TGTGCCAGCAGCGAGACTAGCGGGAGACCAGATACGCAGTATTTT. Its translation: CASSETSGRPDTQYF. The rearrangement links TRBV3-1 to TRBJ2-3, with 12 bases identical to TRBD2. The germline CDR1 and CDR2 sequences are LGHDT and YNNKEL (reference sequence). There are 15 residues in the CDR3. V was pared by 5 bases and J by 4 bases, with 4 bases of the junction left unmatched.

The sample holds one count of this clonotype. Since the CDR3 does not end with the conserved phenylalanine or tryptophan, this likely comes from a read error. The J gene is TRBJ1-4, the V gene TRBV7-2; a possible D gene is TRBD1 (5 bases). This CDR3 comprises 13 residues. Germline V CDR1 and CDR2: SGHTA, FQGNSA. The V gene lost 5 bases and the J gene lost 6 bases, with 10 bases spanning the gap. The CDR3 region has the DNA TGTGCCAGCAGCCGACAGAAGTATGAAAAACTGTTTCTT. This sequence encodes CASSRQKYEKLFL.

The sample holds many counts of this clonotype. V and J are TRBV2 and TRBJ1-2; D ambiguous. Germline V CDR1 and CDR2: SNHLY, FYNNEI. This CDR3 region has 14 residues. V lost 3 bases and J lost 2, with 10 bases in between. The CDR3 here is CASSETSENYGYTF. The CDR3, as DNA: TGTGCCAGCAGTGAGACTTCGGAAAACTATGGCTACACCTTC.

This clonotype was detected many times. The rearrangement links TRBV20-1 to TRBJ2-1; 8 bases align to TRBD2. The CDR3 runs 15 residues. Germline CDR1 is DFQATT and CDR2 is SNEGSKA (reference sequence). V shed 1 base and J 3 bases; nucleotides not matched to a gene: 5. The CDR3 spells CSARGSGTLYNEQFF. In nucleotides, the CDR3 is TGCAGTGCTAGAGGTAGCGGGACCCTCTACAATGAGCAGTTCTTC.

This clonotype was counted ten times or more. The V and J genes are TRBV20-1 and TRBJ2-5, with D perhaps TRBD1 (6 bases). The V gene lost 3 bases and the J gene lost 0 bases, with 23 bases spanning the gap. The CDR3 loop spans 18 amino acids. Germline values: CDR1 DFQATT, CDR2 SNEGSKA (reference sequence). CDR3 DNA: TGCAGTGCTAGTGCCAGCGGAGTTTTTCAGGGGTACCAAGAGACCCAGTACTTC. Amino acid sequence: CSASASGVFQGYQETQYF.

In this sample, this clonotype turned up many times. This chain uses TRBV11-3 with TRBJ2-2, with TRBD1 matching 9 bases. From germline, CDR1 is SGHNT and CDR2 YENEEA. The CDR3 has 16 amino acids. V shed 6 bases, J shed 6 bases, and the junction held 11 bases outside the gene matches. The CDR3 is CASSLANRGRAGELFF. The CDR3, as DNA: TGTGCCAGCAGTTTGGCCAACAGGGGGCGGGCCGGGGAGCTGTTTTTT.

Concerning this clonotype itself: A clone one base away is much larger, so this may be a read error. The DNA of the CDR3 is TGTGCCACCAGTGATACCAGGACAGGGGGCAACACCGGGGAGCTGTCTTTT. Protein product: CATSDTRTGGNTGELSF. The gene calls are TRBV24-1 and TRBJ2-2, with 11 bases identical to TRBD1. The V gene's germline CDR1 is KGHDR and CDR2 SFDVKD. The CDR3 sequence is 17 residues long.

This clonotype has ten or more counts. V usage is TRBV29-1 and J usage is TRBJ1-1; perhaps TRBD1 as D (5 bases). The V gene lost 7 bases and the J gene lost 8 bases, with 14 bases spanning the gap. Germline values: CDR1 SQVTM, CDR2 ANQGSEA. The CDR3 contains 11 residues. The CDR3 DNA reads TGCAGCGGCATTGGGGCAGCCGAAGCTTTCTTT. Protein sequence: CSGIGAAEAFF.

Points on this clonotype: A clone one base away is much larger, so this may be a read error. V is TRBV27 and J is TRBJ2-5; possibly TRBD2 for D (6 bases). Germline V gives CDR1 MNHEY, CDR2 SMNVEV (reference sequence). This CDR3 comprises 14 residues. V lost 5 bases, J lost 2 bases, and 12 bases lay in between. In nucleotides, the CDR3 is TGTGCCAGCAGTCATTCGGGACTTCAAGAGACCCAGTACTTC. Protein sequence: CASSHSGLQETQYF.

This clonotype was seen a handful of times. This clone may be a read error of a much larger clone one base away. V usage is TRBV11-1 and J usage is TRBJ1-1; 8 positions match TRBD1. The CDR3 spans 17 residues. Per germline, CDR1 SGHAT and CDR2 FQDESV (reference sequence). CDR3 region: CASSSPGRTGPNTGAFF. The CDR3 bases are TGTGCCAGCAGCTCCCCTGGTAGGACAGGGCCGAACACTGGAGCTTTCTTT.

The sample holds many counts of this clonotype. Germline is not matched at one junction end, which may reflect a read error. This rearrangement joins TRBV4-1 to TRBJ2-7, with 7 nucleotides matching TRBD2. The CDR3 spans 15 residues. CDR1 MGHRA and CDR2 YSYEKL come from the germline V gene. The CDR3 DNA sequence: TGTGCCAGCAGCCCGGGGCTAGCGGAGACCTACGAGCAGTACTTC. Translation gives CASSPGLAETYEQYF.

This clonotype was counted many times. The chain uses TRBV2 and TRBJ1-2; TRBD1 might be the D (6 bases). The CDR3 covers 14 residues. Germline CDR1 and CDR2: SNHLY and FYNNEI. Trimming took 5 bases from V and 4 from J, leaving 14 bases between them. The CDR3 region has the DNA TGTGCCAGCAGTCAACAGGGCGTACTCTATGGCTACACCTTC. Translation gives CASSQQGVLYGYTF.

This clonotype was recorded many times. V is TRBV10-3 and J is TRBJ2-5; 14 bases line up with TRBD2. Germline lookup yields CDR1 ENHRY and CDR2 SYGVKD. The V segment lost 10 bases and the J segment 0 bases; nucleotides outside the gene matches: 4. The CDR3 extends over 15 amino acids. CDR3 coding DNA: TGTGCCACCGGACTAGCGGGAGGCCACCAAGAGACCCAGTACTTC. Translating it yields CATGLAGGHQETQYF.

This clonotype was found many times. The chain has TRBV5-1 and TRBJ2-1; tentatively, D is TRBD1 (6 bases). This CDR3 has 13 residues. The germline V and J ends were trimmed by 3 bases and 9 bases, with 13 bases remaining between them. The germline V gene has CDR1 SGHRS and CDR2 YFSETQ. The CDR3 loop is CASSYAQGPEQFF. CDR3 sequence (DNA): TGCGCCAGCAGCTATGCACAGGGCCCTGAGCAGTTCTTC.

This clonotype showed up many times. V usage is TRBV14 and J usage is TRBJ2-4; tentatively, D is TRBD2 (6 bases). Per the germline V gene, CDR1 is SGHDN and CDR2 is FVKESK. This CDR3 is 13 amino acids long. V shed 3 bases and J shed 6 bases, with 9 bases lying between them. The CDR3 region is CASSHGGRNIQYF. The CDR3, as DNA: TGTGCCAGCAGCCACGGAGGGAGAAACATTCAGTACTTC.

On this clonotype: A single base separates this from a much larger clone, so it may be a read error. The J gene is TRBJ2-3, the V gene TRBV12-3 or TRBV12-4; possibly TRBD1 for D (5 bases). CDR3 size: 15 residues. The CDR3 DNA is TGTGCCAGCAGTCACACTCGGCCGGGCACAGGTACGCAGTATTTT. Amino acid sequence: CASSHTRPGTGTQYF.

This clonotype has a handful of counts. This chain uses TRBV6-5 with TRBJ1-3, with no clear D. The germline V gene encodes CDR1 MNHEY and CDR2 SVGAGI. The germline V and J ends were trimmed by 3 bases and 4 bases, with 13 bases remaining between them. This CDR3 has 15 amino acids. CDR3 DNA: TGTGCCAGCAGTTATACCCCACCTGGAGGAAACACCATATATTTT. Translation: CASSYTPPGGNTIYF.

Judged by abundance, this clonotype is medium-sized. The CDR3 region is CASSQEWTDLRTDTQYF. CDR3 nucleotides: TGTGCCAGCAGCCAAGAGTGGACAGACCTTAGGACAGATACGCAGTATTTT. V is TRBV14 and J is TRBJ2-3, with D perhaps matching TRBD1 (6 bases). Germline loops: CDR1 SGHDN, CDR2 FVKESK. This CDR3 is built from 17 residues. Trimming pared 0 bases from V and 3 bases from J, leaving 16 bases between. The full variable domain, its missing parts supplied by reference TRBV14 and TRBJ2-3, is EAGVTQFPSHSVIEKGQTVTLRCDPISGHDNLYWYRRVMGKEIKFLLHFVKESKQDESGMPNNRFLAERTGGTYSTLKVQPAELEDSGVYFCASSQEWTDLRTDTQYFGPGTRLTVL.

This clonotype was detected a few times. The DNA for the CDR3 is TGTGCCACCAGCCATGGTTGGAATGAGCAGTTCTTC. Amino acids: CATSHGWNEQFF. The chain employs TRBV24-1 and TRBJ2-1; D is uncertain. CDR1 and CDR2 from the germline V gene are KGHDR and SFDVKD. This CDR3 comprises 12 residues. Between the trimmed V and J ends, which lost 7 bases and 7 bases, there was a span of 10 bases.

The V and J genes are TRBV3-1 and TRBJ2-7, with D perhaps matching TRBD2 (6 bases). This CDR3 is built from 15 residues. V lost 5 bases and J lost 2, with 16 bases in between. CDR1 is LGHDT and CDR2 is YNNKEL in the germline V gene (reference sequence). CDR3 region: CASSASGLPPYEQYF. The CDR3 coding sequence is TGTGCCAGCAGCGCATCCGGACTACCCCCCTACGAGCAGTACTTC.

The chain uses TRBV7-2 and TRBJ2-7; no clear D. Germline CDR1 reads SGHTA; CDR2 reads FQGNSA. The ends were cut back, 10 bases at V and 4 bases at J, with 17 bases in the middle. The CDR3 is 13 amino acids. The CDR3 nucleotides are TGTGCCACAAGCTTGATGGGCGGTTACGAGCAGTACTTC. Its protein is CATSLMGGYEQYF.

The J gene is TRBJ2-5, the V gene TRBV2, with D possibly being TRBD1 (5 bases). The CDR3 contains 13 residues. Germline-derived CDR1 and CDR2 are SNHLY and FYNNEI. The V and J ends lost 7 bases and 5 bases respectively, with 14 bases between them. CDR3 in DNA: TGTGCCAGCACCCGGACACCCGTGGAGACCCAGTACTTC. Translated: CASTRTPVETQYF.

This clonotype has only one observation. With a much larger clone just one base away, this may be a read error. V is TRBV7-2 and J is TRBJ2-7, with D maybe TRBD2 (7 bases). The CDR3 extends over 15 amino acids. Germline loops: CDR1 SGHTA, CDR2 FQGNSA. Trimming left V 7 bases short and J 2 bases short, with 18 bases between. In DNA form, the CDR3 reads TGTGCCAGCAAAGCCGAGGGGGGGGGTCCCTACGAGCAGTACTTC. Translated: CASKAEGGGPYEQYF.